This T cell receptor (beta chain) was documented in a study of neoadjuvant anti-PD-1 for oral cavity cancer. Study at large: Around day 43, patients without progression received a fourth nivolumab dose before surgery.

Sequencing used immunoSEQ multiplex PCR; TCRdb keeps in-frame clones, though not all of them. The data contain around 12,000 clones, approximately 61% of them singletons. Per the germline V gene, CDR1 is MGHRA and CDR2 is YSYEKL. The CDR3 runs to 15 residues. V gave up 5 bases and J gave up 1 base, with 14 bases separating them. The sequenced sample was PBMCs, obtained before nivolumab (anti-PD-1) treatment. The rearrangement joins TRBV4-1 to TRBJ1-1; D might be TRBD1 (5 bases). This receptor was identified in a person between 35 and 79 years old with oral cavity squamous cell carcinoma. This CDR3 is CASSGMGPSNTEAFF. The CDR3, as DNA: TGCGCCAGCAGCGGAATGGGGCCTTCGAACACTGAAGCTTTCTTT.